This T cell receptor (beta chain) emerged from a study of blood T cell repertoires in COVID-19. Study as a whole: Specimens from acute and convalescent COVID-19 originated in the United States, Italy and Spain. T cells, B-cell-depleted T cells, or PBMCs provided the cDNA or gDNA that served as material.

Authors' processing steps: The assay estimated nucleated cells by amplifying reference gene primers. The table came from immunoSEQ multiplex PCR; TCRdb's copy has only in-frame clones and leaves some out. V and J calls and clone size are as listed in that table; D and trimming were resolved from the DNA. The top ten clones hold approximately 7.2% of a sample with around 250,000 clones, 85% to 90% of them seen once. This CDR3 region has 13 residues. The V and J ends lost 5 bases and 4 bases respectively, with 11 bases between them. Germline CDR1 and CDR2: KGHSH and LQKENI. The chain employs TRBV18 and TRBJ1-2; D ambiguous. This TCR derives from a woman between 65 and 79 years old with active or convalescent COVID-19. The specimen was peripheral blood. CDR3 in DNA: TGTGCCAGCTCAAAATCAGGCCCCTATGGCTACACCTTC. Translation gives CASSKSGPYGYTF.